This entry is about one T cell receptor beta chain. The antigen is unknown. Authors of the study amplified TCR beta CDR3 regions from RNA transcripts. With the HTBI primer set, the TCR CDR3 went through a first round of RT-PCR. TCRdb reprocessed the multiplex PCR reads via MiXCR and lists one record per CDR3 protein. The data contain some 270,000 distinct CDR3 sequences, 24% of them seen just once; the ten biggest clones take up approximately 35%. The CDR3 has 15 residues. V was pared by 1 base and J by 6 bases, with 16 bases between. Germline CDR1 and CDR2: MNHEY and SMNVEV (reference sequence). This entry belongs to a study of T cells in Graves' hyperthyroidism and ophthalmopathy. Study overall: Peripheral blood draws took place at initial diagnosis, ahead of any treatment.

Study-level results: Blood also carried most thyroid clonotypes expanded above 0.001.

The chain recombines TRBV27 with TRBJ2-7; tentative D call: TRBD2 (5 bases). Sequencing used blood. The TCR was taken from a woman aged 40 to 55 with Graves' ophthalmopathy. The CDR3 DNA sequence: TGTGCCAGCAGTTTATTCCCGGGGTCCGCCTTCGAGCAGTACTTC. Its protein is CASSLFPGSAFEQYF.